This paragraph covers one T cell receptor beta chain sequence. Its specificity is unknown. The treatment: oral pan-JAK inhibitor, 5-10 mg twice daily. The data were obtained in a study of CD8+ T cells in alopecia areata. About the study: Oral tofacitinib, 5 to 10 mg twice daily, was given in an open-label trial. Study-level results: Many expanded lesional clones persisted during tofacitinib (in both scalp and blood). Scalp clonality dropped significantly under tofacitinib, as did expanded CD8+ top-100 clones. Baseline CD8+ expansion's link to response remains uncertain, as there was one nonresponder.

It was cDNA, reverse transcribed from extracted RNA, that served as the sequencing template. TCRdb's copy holds only in-frame clones and misses some; the assay was immunoSEQ multiplex PCR. The sample holds some 190,000 clones, roughly three fifths seen once. Germline assignment: CDR1 SQVTM and CDR2 ANQGSEA. The V segment lost 6 bases and the J segment 9 bases; nucleotides outside the gene matches: 12. The CDR3 totals 14 residues. The J gene is TRBJ2-1, the V gene TRBV29-1; 9 nucleotides line up with TRBD1. This TCR derives from a human donor with alopecia areata. The input for sequencing was CD4+ T cells sorted from blood, taken at week 4, from a patient treated with tofacitinib. CDR3 loop: CSVLQGATGGEQFF. The CDR3 DNA sequence: TGCAGCGTCCTACAGGGGGCGACGGGCGGTGAGCAGTTCTTC.